The rows below give T cell receptor beta chains drawn from one sample of a study of response to subunit inactivated influenza vaccine. TCRdb redid the calling of the RT-PCR reads with MiXCR, one entry per CDR3 protein. This table has 300,000 to 350,000 distinct CDR3 sequences, about 20% appearing once. The source was PBMCs from blood, collected approximately 20 months after vaccination. These receptors all stem from a man in his fifties or sixties who received an inactivated influenza vaccine. CDR3s include the opening cysteine and the closing phenylalanine or tryptophan. A D gene is named only where the DNA matches it firmly. Size is stated for part of the rows, as once, few or many counts, or as a class when the clone is expanded.

.,TRBV6-1,TRBJ1-5,.,CASTPRGYQPQHF,TGTGCCAGCACCCCCCGGGGGTATCAGCCCCAGCATTTT
.,TRBV5-1,TRBJ1-6,few,CASKPAWGRNSPLHF,TGCGCCAGCAAACCCGCCTGGGGCAGAAATTCACCCCTCCACTTT
.,TRBV4-3,TRBJ1-2,.,CASSQDYISGAYTF,TGCGCCAGCAGCCAAGATTACATCTCCGGGGCCTACACCTTC
.,TRBV2,TRBJ1-6,few,CASSSHNSPLHF,TGTGCCAGCAGCTCCCACAATTCACCCCTCCACTTT
.,TRBV2,TRBJ1-3,.,CASSYGGMSGNTIYF,TGTGCCAGCAGTTATGGCGGAATGTCTGGAAACACCATATATTTT
.,TRBV7-3,TRBJ1-6,.,CASSSTPRSPLHF,TGTGCCAGCAGCTCTACTCCTAGGTCACCCCTCCACTTT
.,TRBV9,TRBJ2-3,.,CASSVDDADTQYF,TGTGCCAGCAGCGTAGATGATGCAGATACGCAGTATTTT
.,TRBV5-1,TRBJ1-1,.,CASSRSGTPTEAFF,TGCGCCAGCAGCCGAAGCGGGACACCCACTGAAGCTTTCTTT
.,TRBV7-8,TRBJ2-3,.,CASSLQYGGITDTQYF,TGTGCCAGCAGCTTACAATACGGGGGTATCACAGATACGCAGTATTTT
.,TRBV12-3/TRBV12-4,TRBJ1-4,few,CASKEAGPREKLFF,TGTGCCAGCAAGGAGGCAGGGCCGAGAGAAAAACTGTTTTTT
.,TRBV10-3,TRBJ1-4,few,CANYSEKLFF,TGTGCCAACTATTCTGAAAAACTGTTTTTT
.,TRBV3-1,TRBJ2-1,few,CASSQAGGEQFF,TGTGCCAGCAGCCAAGCCGGAGGGGAGCAGTTCTTC
.,TRBV4-1,TRBJ1-6,few,CASRLDWTEDNSPLHF,TGCGCCAGCAGGCTAGATTGGACAGAGGATAATTCACCCCTCCACTTT
.,TRBV7-2,TRBJ1-5,many,CASSWGANQPQHF,TGTGCCAGCAGCTGGGGGGCCAATCAGCCCCAGCATTTT
.,TRBV6-2/TRBV6-3,TRBJ2-7,.,CASSRDPRGSYEQYF,TGTGCCAGCAGTAGGGACCCTAGGGGGTCCTACGAGCAGTACTTC
.,TRBV27,TRBJ1-2,.,CASSPRVGSVYGYTF,TGTGCCAGCAGTCCCAGGGTAGGGTCGGTCTATGGCTACACCTTC
.,TRBV29-1,TRBJ2-7,.,CSVVLGGLSEQYF,TGCAGCGTTGTATTGGGGGGGCTTAGCGAGCAGTACTTC
.,TRBV30,TRBJ1-1,few,CAWSGPTEAFF,TGTGCCTGGAGTGGTCCTACTGAAGCTTTCTTT
TRBD2,TRBV7-6,TRBJ2-5,many,CASSVSGGGETQYF,TGTGCCAGCAGCGTTAGCGGGGGAGGTGAGACCCAGTACTTC
TRBD1,TRBV7-9,TRBJ1-2,few,CASSRGQGTGYTF,TGTGCCAGCAGCCGAGGACAGGGGACCGGCTACACCTTC
.,TRBV20-1,TRBJ1-4,.,CSAREDSNNERLFF,TGCAGTGCTAGAGAGGACAGTAACAATGAAAGACTGTTTTTT
TRBD1,TRBV4-2,TRBJ1-2,few,CASSPTDRDGYTF,TGTGCCAGCAGCCCAACCGACAGGGATGGCTACACCTTC
TRBD2,TRBV4-2,TRBJ2-3,.,CASSQDPGLAGTDTQYF,TGTGCCAGCAGCCAAGATCCGGGACTAGCGGGAACAGATACGCAGTATTTT
TRBD2,TRBV20-1,TRBJ2-1,.,CSAVDEGLAGQREQFF,TGCAGTGCTGTAGACGAGGGACTAGCGGGCCAAAGGGAGCAGTTCTTC
TRBD1,TRBV9,TRBJ1-4,many,CASSGRDSGNEKLFF,TGTGCCAGCAGCGGACGGGACAGCGGTAATGAAAAACTGTTTTTT
TRBD2,TRBV7-2,TRBJ2-5,.,CASSLKRDGTQYF,TGTGCCAGCAGCCTAAAGCGGGACGGGACCCAGTACTTC
.,TRBV25-1,TRBJ1-1,medium-sized,CASSTTAMNTEAFF,TGTGCCAGCAGTACGACAGCTATGAACACTGAAGCTTTCTTT
.,TRBV12-3/TRBV12-4,TRBJ2-5,few,CASSPRGTQYF,TGTGCCAGCAGTCCCCGCGGGACCCAGTACTTC
TRBD1,TRBV4-3,TRBJ2-5,.,CASSQAGGKETQYF,TGCGCCAGCAGCCAAGCAGGGGGCAAAGAGACCCAGTACTTC
TRBD1,TRBV12-3/TRBV12-4,TRBJ1-5,many,CASSQTGVYNQPQHF,TGTGCCAGCAGCCAAACAGGGGTATACAATCAGCCCCAGCATTTT
.,TRBV6-2/TRBV6-3,TRBJ1-6,few,CASSSLDRDNSPLHF,TGTGCCAGCAGTTCCCTGGACAGAGATAATTCACCCCTCCACTTT
.,TRBV4-3,TRBJ1-2,few,CASSPKTENYGYTF,TGCGCCAGCAGCCCCAAGACAGAAAACTATGGCTACACCTTC
.,TRBV6-5,TRBJ1-5,.,CASSYPLDGGDQPQHF,TGTGCCAGCAGTTACCCCTTGGACGGGGGGGATCAGCCCCAGCATTTT
.,TRBV11-2,TRBJ2-7,.,CASSITFRDPYEQYF,TGTGCCAGCAGCATCACCTTCAGGGACCCCTACGAGCAGTACTTC
TRBD1,TRBV7-2,TRBJ2-4,.,CASSSRTGPNIQYF,TGTGCCAGCAGCTCAAGGACAGGCCCAAACATTCAGTACTTC
.,TRBV20-1,TRBJ1-5,.,CSARGLGLAQHF,TGCAGTGCTAGAGGGCTCGGGTTAGCCCAGCATTTT
.,TRBV6-1,TRBJ1-6,few,CASTPGRYNSPLHF,TGTGCCAGCACCCCGGGACGGTATAATTCACCCCTCCACTTT
.,TRBV7-9,TRBJ2-1,once,CASSRLSYNEQFF,TGTGCCAGCAGCCGGTTATCCTACAATGAGCAGTTCTTC
.,TRBV7-8,TRBJ1-1,few,CASSLTGTTEAFF,TGTGCCAGCAGCTTAACTGGGACTACGGAAGCTTTCTTT
TRBD1,TRBV28,TRBJ1-6,few,CASKSGQGNSPLHF,TGTGCCAGCAAGAGTGGACAGGGGAATTCACCCCTCCACTTT
TRBD1,TRBV20-1,TRBJ1-1,few,CSARLVDRGVEAFF,TGCAGTGCTAGACTTGTTGACAGGGGCGTTGAAGCTTTCTTT
TRBD1,TRBV29-1,TRBJ2-5,.,CSVGPQGEETQYF,TGCAGCGTTGGTCCGCAGGGGGAGGAGACCCAGTACTTC
.,TRBV7-9,TRBJ1-5,few,CASSEGQDNQPQHF,TGTGCCAGCAGCGAGGGACAAGACAATCAGCCCCAGCATTTT
.,TRBV14,TRBJ2-3,.,CASSTWTDTQYF,TGTGCCAGCAGTACGTGGACAGATACGCAGTATTTT
.,TRBV27,TRBJ1-5,few,CASRVGGNQPQHF,TGTGCCAGCAGGGTGGGCGGCAATCAGCCCCAGCATTTT
.,TRBV4-2,TRBJ2-7,few,CASSQGPEEQYF,TGTGCCAGCAGCCAAGGACCTGAGGAGCAGTACTTC
.,TRBV10-3,TRBJ2-3,.,CAISGELGGVITDTQYF,TGTGCCATCAGTGGAGAGCTAGGGGGTGTAATCACAGATACGCAGTATTTT
.,TRBV18,TRBJ1-1,.,CASSPDSMNTEAFF,TGTGCCAGCTCACCGGACAGCATGAACACTGAAGCTTTCTTT